This TCR beta chain was observed in a study of T cell responses to AZD1222 COVID-19 vaccine. General study points: Reportedly, nearly half of unique spike TCRs recognized epitopes outside B.1.351/B.1.1.7 mutations. Baseline serology detected seropositivity in only a handful of AZD1222 recipients. In a largely white British group with more females than males, clonal diversity was possibly underestimated.

Turning to this clone: Antigen: not known.

CDR1 and CDR2 from the germline V gene are LGHDT and YNNKEL (reference sequence). V was clipped by 4 bases and J by 11 bases, with 17 bases between them. The CDR3 is 13 residues long. Data came from immunoSEQ multiplex PCR; TCRdb stores just in-frame clones and leaves some out. The sample lists more than 140,000 clones; 90% to 95% were seen once. This material consisted of peripheral blood, taken on day 0 of MenACWY control vaccination. This sequence joins TRBV3-1 (or the pseudogene TRBV3-2) and TRBJ1-1, with a tentative D call TRBD1 (5 bases). The TCR comes from an adult in good health. This CDR3 reads CASSPAQGVGAFF. CDR3 nucleotides: TGTGCCAGCAGCCCGGCCCAGGGTGTGGGGGCTTTCTTT.